The clone carrying this T cell receptor (beta chain) has only a few counts. In the authors' workflow: Amplified reference gene primers provided the basis for estimating nucleated cell counts. Repertoires were generated with immunoSEQ multiplex PCR, while TCRdb's copy carries only in-frame clones and drops some. V, J and clone size derive from that table, while D and trimming were established from the DNA sequence. The table includes roughly 280,000 clones, roughly nine tenths detected once. These data belong to a study of blood T cell repertoires in COVID-19. Study information: Sources were T cells, B-cell-depleted T cells, or PBMCs; the material itself was cDNA or gDNA.

The CDR3 loop spans 13 amino acids. The material sequenced was peripheral blood. The TCR was taken from a young man with active or convalescent COVID-19. J is TRBJ1-5 and V is TRBV1. TRBV1 is an annotated pseudogene. The chain's CDR3 is CTSRTASNQPQHF. The CDR3 DNA follows: TGCACCAGCAGAACTGCCAGCAATCAGCCCCAGCATTTT.